This TCR beta chain was documented in a study of blood T cell repertoires in COVID-19. Looking at the study overall: From T cells, B-cell-depleted T cells, or PBMCs came the material, which was cDNA or gDNA.

In the authors' workflow: By means of reference gene primer amplification, nucleated cell counts were estimated. TCRdb's copy holds only in-frame clones and misses some; the assay was immunoSEQ multiplex PCR. The V and J calls and clone size come from that table; D and trimming were worked out from the DNA. The data hold fewer than 450,000 clones, with more than 75% observed a single time. The V gene lost 8 bases and the J gene lost 5 bases, with 10 bases spanning the gap. Germline V gives CDR1 SGHNT, CDR2 YENEEA. This CDR3 comprises 12 residues. Clinical history as reported by participants underpinned cohort assignment.

This chain links TRBV11-3 with TRBJ2-1; D is possibly TRBD1 (5 bases). Sequences were obtained from PBMCs or T cells enriched from blood (not recorded which). The sequence came from a woman under 30 who had recovered from COVID-19. The CDR3 region has the DNA TGTGCCAGCGGGGAAGGGGACAATGAGCAGTTCTTC. Amino acid sequence: CASGEGDNEQFF.